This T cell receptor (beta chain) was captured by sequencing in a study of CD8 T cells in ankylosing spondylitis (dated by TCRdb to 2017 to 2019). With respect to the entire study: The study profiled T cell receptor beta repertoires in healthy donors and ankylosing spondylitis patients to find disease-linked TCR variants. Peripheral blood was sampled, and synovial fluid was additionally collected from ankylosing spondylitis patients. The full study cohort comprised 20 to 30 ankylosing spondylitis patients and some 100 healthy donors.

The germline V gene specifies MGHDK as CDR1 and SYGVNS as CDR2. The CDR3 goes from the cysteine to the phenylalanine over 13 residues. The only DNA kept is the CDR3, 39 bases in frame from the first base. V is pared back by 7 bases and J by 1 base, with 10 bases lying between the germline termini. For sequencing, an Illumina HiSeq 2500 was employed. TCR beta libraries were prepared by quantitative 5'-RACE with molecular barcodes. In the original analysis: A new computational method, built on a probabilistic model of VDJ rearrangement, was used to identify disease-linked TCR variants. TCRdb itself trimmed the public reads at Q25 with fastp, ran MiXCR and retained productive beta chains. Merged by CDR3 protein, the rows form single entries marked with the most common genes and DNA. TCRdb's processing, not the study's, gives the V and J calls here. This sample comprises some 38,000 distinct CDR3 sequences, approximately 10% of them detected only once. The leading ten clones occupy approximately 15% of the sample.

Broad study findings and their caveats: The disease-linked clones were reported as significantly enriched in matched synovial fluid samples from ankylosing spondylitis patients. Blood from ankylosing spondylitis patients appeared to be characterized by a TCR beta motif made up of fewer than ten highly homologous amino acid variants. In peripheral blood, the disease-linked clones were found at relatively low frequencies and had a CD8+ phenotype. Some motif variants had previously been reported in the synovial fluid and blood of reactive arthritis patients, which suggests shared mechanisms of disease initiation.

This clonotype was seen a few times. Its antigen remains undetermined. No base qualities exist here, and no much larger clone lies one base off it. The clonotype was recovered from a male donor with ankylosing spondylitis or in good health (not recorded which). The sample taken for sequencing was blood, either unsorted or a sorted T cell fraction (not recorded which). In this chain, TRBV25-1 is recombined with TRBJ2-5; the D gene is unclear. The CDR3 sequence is CASTVGPQETQYF. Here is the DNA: TGTGCCAGCACGGTAGGCCCCCAAGAGACCCAGTACTTC.